This TCR beta chain came from a study of beta chain features in type 1 diabetes. Study results and limitations: TCRB repertoires of naive, central memory and Treg cells appeared more similar among patients than among healthy donors. People with Type 1 diabetes carried modestly yet significantly shorter TCRB CDR3s in all four CD4+ subsets.

About this clone itself: The antigen is unknown.

The authors reverse transcribed all of the isolated RNA, so sequencing captured expressed TCRB transcripts. Assay: immunoSEQ multiplex PCR; the TCRdb copy retains only in-frame clones and omits some. The sample consists of roughly 340,000 clones, approximately 12% of them appearing once. Sequenced material: naive CD4+ T cells from blood. The source is a woman under 30 with type 1 diabetes.

CDR3 sequence (DNA): TGTGCCAGCAGTTGGGACAGCCTAGCCAAAAACATTCAGTACTTC. Translated: CASSWDSLAKNIQYF. The chain joins TRBV27 to TRBJ2-4; TRBD1 matches at 7 bases. The CDR3 covers 15 residues. J gave up 0 bases and V 4 bases, and 3 bases lay outside the gene matches. CDR1 MNHEY and CDR2 SMNVEV come from the germline V gene (reference sequence).